Detailed here is one TCR beta chain. Its antigen remains unidentified. This may be a read error: a much more frequent sequence differs by one nucleotide. The germline gives CDR1 MNHNS, CDR2 SASEGT. The CDR3 consists of 14 residues. TCRdb processed the PCR reads anew with MiXCR; each CDR3 protein has one entry. The sample holds 300,000 to 350,000 distinct CDR3 sequences, about a fifth seen once. The sample is drawn from a study of molecular identifiers for immune sequencing clone quantification. General study points: Detection of one spiked Jurkat cell's TCR RNA reportedly worked in about a million naive cells. Identical barcode-sharing TCR molecules could lead to underestimated sizes for highly expanded clones. It was shown that clones above 20 RNA copies held over 97% of effector molecules, but under 1% in naive cells.

The sample comprised naive CD8+ T cells from blood, with Jurkat cell RNA spiked in. The subset here: FACS-sorted CD8+CD4-CCR7+CD45RA+ naive T cells. The sequence derives from a human donor in good health. Some libraries in this study had Jurkat cell RNA spiked in. The rearrangement links TRBV6-1 to TRBJ1-6; D gene ambiguous. The CDR3 DNA reads TGTGCCAGCAGTGAGTGGAACAGAAATTCACCCCCCCACTTT. It translates to CASSEWNRNSPPHF.